The 4 T cell receptor beta chains below all came from one sample that was sequenced in a study of monozygotic twins with cystic fibrosis. Sequencing was performed with immunoSEQ multiplex PCR; in TCRdb, only in-frame clones are kept and a portion is missing. The sample has 30,000 or so clones; under 70% are singletons. The sequenced material came from blood. These receptors were collected from a girl aged 10-17 years with cystic fibrosis.

This chain links TRBV5-6 with TRBJ2-5; TRBD2 matches at 13 bases. The CDR3 is 17 amino acids. The J segment lost 5 bases and the V segment lost 4 bases, leaving 11 bases of the junction unmatched. Germline assignment: CDR1 SGHDT and CDR2 YYEEEE. The DNA of the CDR3 is TGTGCCAGCAGCCGGAGGACTAGCGGGAGTCTTAGGGAGACCCAGTACTTC. Protein sequence: CASSRRTSGSLRETQYF.

The table lists this clone with a few counts. V gene TRBV19 combines with J gene TRBJ2-7; the match to TRBD1 covers 8 bases. This CDR3 is built from 12 residues. Germline CDR1 and CDR2: LNHDA and SQIVND (reference sequence). The V segment lost 7 bases and the J segment 5 bases; nucleotides outside the gene matches: 4. As DNA, the CDR3 is TGTGCCAGTACCTCGACAGGGGACGAGCAGTACGTC. This translates into CASTSTGDEQYV.

The V gene is TRBV10-1, the J gene TRBJ2-2; D is unresolved. This CDR3 has 13 residues. Germline V lookup: CDR1 WNHNN, CDR2 SYGVQD (reference sequence). Between the trimmed V and J ends, which lost 1 base and 5 bases, there was a span of 5 bases. The CDR3 reads CASSEFPTGELFF. CDR3 DNA: TGCGCCAGCAGTGAGTTTCCGACCGGGGAGCTGTTTTTT.

The V call is TRBV9, the J call TRBJ1-2; 9 bases map to TRBD1. V was pared by 3 bases and J by 8 bases, with 8 bases of the junction left unmatched. The CDR3 spans 14 residues. Per germline, CDR1 SGDLS and CDR2 YYNGEE. The CDR3 DNA is TGTGCCAGCAGCGCCACAGGGGGCCCAAGGGGCTACACCTTC. It specifies CASSATGGPRGYTF.